The clone carrying this T cell receptor beta chain was detected ten times or more. Its antigen remains unknown. These data come from a study of regulatory T cells in long-lasting Graves disease. The time point: newly diagnosed GD, antithyroid drugs for less than 3 months. TCR sequences were obtained from RNA taken from PBMCs. It was by American Thyroid Association guidelines that Graves' disease was diagnosed. The authors built TCR beta libraries using iRepertoire HTBI primers and Arm-PCR of CDR3 regions. Via MiXCR, TCRdb re-called the multiplex PCR reads, giving one row per CDR3 protein. The repertoire has 300,000 to 400,000 distinct CDR3 sequences, 15% to 20% of them found once; the top ten carry about two fifths. V shed 4 bases, J shed 3 bases, and the junction held 2 bases outside the gene matches. Germline values: CDR1 WSHSY, CDR2 SAAADI. This CDR3 has 14 residues. Study findings and constraints: Persistent disease was associated with favored TRBV28 usage and with favored use of TRBJ1-2 and TRBJ2-5.

This chain joins TRBV10-2 and TRBJ2-2; 7 bases match TRBD1. The sequence came from a female donor with Graves disease. The specimen was peripheral blood mononuclear cells (PBMCs), collected at new diagnosis, from a patient treated with antithyroid drugs. The CDR3 bases are TGCGCCAGCAGTGTAGGGGGCTACACCGGGGAGCTGTTTTTT. It codes for CASSVGGYTGELFF.